This T cell receptor beta chain was profiled in a study of T cell responses to AZD1222 COVID-19 vaccine (dated by TCRdb to the early 2020s). At the level of the whole study: AZD1222 recipients whose second dose came at about 4 weeks and those whose second dose came at about 12 weeks were combined into one group, since spike-specific TCR depth and breadth did not differ between the two schedules. A total of more than 230 trial participants underwent TCR sequencing, of whom roughly 210 had received two doses of AZD1222 and 26 had received two doses of the MenACWY control vaccine. Enrollment into the trials was organized by age into subgroups of 18-55, 56-69 and 70-plus years, and those subgroups contained approximately 160, 26 and 62 TCR-sequenced participants, respectively. The full study reports these points: Because no day 14 peak-response samples were available, the repertoires could be characterized only after the peak T cell response. In the small 56-69-year group, the increase in depth fell short of significance, most likely because of low power. The vaccine-associated CD4 TCRs covered the entire spike protein, and the dominant responses fell in regions 160-218 and 743-854. Reportedly, almost half of the unique spike-specific TCRs recognized epitopes lying outside the regions that are mutated in the B.1.351 and B.1.1.7 variants. Spike-specific TCR breadth and depth rose significantly after two AZD1222 doses compared with day 0 and with MenACWY recipients. Participants were mostly white British and included more females than males, and it was suggested by the authors that clonal diversity may have been underestimated. Conclusions about previously exposed vaccinees are limited, since just six AZD1222 recipients were seropositive for SARS-CoV-2 at baseline.

Regarding this clone: Its binding antigen is unknown. No per-base quality is available; no much larger clone lies one base away.

The CDR3 regions of human TCRbeta chains were analyzed by immunosequencing. The source study handled its data this way. Repertoire TCRs were matched against a reference library of SARS-CoV-2-specific TCRs generated with the MIRA antigen-specificity platform. Breadth meant the fraction of unique TCRs that were SARS-CoV-2-associated, whereas depth meant the fraction of total T cells that were SARS-CoV-2-associated. Using the MIRA data, each spike-specific TCR was assigned both to the spike region to which the TCR was reactive and to a CD4 or CD8 class. Log10-transformed breadth and depth values were compared by one-way ANOVA with Sidak's multiple comparisons tests. This immuneACCESS table, as held by TCRdb, lists in-frame sequences with V and J called but not all clones. Of the missing ones, under half trace to an unresolved V gene in checked studies; the others have no known cause. The V and J calls and clone size come from that table; D and trimming were worked out from the DNA. The sample table shows around 52,000 clones, and more than 75% are seen once. Over 15% of the sample comes from the top ten.

The germline V gene specifies SGHDT as CDR1 and YYEEEE as CDR2. Deletion took 2 bases off V and 5 bases off J, with a span of 19 bases between the germline ends. The CDR3 spans 16 residues, from the cysteine through the phenylalanine. The sequence is cut down to CDR3 DNA, 48 bases in frame from base 1. Taken with the paper, the label for time point translates to: baseline before first vaccination. The vaccinee samples were drawn from two UK trials, COV001 and COV002, one of which was a single-blind randomized controlled phase 2/3 trial testing AZD1222 (ChAdOx1 nCoV-19) in healthy adults. Trial participant PBMC samples were collected at day 0 and day 28 after the second dose for TCRbeta chain sequencing.

The chain was built from TRBV5-6 and TRBJ1-2; TRBD1 is possibly the D segment (6 matching bases). This TCR was recovered from an adult in good health. The material sequenced was peripheral blood, taken on day 0 of AZD1222 vaccination. The sequenced DNA is TGTGCCAGCAGCTTCGGGACAAGTAAAAGGAGTTATGGCTACACCTTC. It encodes CASSFGTSKRSYGYTF.